These 20 T cell receptor beta chains were all obtained from the same sample, sequenced in a study of post-analysis software for immune sequencing data. Study observations and caveats: Five or six TRBV segments were more frequent in patients than controls; TRBV5-6, TRBV5-1 and TRBV20-1 belonged to this group.

Antigen specificity for these receptors is unknown. Built from TCR beta cDNA, the libraries had unique molecular identifiers in them. TCRdb re-derived calls from the PCR reads in MiXCR, one entry per CDR3 protein. The sample has roughly 800,000 distinct CDR3 sequences; 46% are singletons. The sample consisted of blood. These receptors were collected from a girl aged 5-17 years with multiple sclerosis.

The chain recombines TRBV6-1 with TRBJ2-7; TRBD2 matches at 9 bases. The V and J ends lost 4 bases and 6 bases, in that order; junction bases with no gene match: 10. In germline, CDR1 is MNHNS, CDR2 SASEGT. The CDR3 totals 15 residues. The DNA for the CDR3 is TGTGCCAGCAGTGGGCTAGCGGGAACGGCTGCCGAGCAGTACTTC. Protein sequence: CASSGLAGTAAEQYF.

The chain couples TRBV3-1 to TRBJ2-4, with TRBD2 matching over 7 bases. Gene TRBJ2-7 matches the end of the DNA better, so the J call may be wrong. From germline, CDR1 is LGHDT and CDR2 YNNKEL (reference sequence). The CDR3 contains 15 residues. In DNA form, the CDR3 reads TGTGCCAGCAGCCTGCAGCGGGAAGTAAGAGACGAGCAGTACTTC. Translation gives CASSLQREVRDEQYF.

The V call is TRBV7-9, the J call TRBJ2-5, with D possibly being TRBD1 or TRBD2 (5 bases each). The germline V and J ends were trimmed by 5 bases and 1 base, with 11 bases remaining between them. The CDR3 is 14 residues long. Looked up from germline, CDR1 is SEHNR and CDR2 is FQNEAQ (reference sequence). For the CDR3, the DNA is TGTGCCAGCAGCCCCTGGGACGTCCAAGAGACCCAGTACTTC. Residues: CASSPWDVQETQYF.

In DNA form, the CDR3 reads TGTGCCAGCAGTTTATCGGTCAATGAGCAGTTCTTC. It codes for CASSLSVNEQFF. V gene TRBV27 combines with J gene TRBJ2-1; no firm D call. Germline V gene data show CDR1 as MNHEY and CDR2 as SMNVEV (reference sequence). The CDR3 is 12 amino acids. Between the trimmed V and J ends, which lost 0 bases and 6 bases, there was a span of 3 bases.

This clonotype was observed a handful of times. V is TRBV15 and J is TRBJ2-3; D call uncertain. The germline V gene has CDR1 LNHNV and CDR2 YYDKDF (reference sequence). CDR3 length equals 12 residues. Trimming removed 0 bases at V and 6 bases at J, with 4 bases between. The CDR3 bases are TGTGCCACCAGCAGAGATTGGGATACGCAGTATTTT. Translating gives CATSRDWDTQYF. Full variable domain (outside the CDR3, taken from reference TRBV15 and TRBJ2-3): DAMVIQNPRYQVTQFGKPVTLSCSQTLNHNVMYWYQQKSSQAPKLLFHYYDKDFNNEADTPDNFQSRRPNTSFCFLDIRSPGLGDTAMYLCATSRDWDTQYFGPGTRLTVL.

The rearrangement links TRBV12-3 or TRBV12-4 to TRBJ2-3, with 8 bases fitting TRBD1. The length of the CDR3 is 17 residues. Trimming took 3 bases from V and 0 from J; bases not matched to a gene: 8. CDR3 amino acids: CASSFGQGRASTDTQYF. CDR3 nucleotides: TGTGCCAGCAGTTTCGGACAGGGTCGGGCTAGCACAGATACGCAGTATTTT.

This chain connects TRBV29-1 to TRBJ2-4; 10 positions agree with TRBD1. The J call may not be correct, given that the DNA end is closer to TRBJ2-7. CDR1 SQVTM and CDR2 ANQGSEA come from the germline V gene. The CDR3 extends over 12 amino acids. As DNA, the CDR3 is TGCAGCGCCGGGACAGGGGACCACGAGCAGTACTTC. Protein: CSAGTGDHEQYF.

The rearrangement uses TRBV20-1 and TRBJ2-7; no reliable D call. Trimming removed 4 bases from V and 6 bases from J, with 13 bases in between. This CDR3 is 12 amino acids long. Looked up from germline, CDR1 is DFQATT and CDR2 is SNEGSKA (reference sequence). CDR3 protein: CSATGPVSEQYF. As DNA, the CDR3 is TGCAGTGCTACCGGACCCGTCTCCGAGCAGTACTTC.

In this sample, this clonotype turned up a few times. The rearrangement links TRBV10-3 to TRBJ2-5; perhaps TRBD1 as D (5 bases). CDR3 length equals 14 residues. The V gene lost 4 bases and the J gene lost 0 bases, with 9 bases spanning the gap. Germline CDR1 ENHRY, CDR2 SYGVKD. CDR3 nucleotides: TGTGCCATCAGTGGAGTGGACAACCAAGAGACCCAGTACTTC. It codes for CAISGVDNQETQYF.

V gene TRBV27 combines with J gene TRBJ2-7; 7 nucleotides align to TRBD2. V trimming: 5 bases; J trimming: 4 bases; junction bases outside the gene matches: 11. Germline V gives CDR1 MNHEY, CDR2 SMNVEV (reference sequence). The CDR3 runs to 15 residues. The CDR3 sequence is CASSLLTGLPYEQYF. DNA for the CDR3: TGTGCCAGCAGTCTCCTCACGGGACTACCTTACGAGCAGTACTTC.

In this sample, this clonotype turned up a few times. This chain connects TRBV5-5 to TRBJ2-5, with D uncertain. The V end was cut by 4 bases, the J end by 1 base, with 11 bases between. This CDR3 is built from 14 residues. Germline CDR1 is SGHKS and CDR2 is YYEKEE (reference sequence). CDR3 sequence (DNA): TGTGCCAGCAGCATTGAAGGTTTCCAAGAGACCCAGTACTTC. It specifies CASSIEGFQETQYF.

The rearrangement uses TRBV3-1 and TRBJ2-1; no clear D gene. The V gene lost 1 base and the J gene lost 6 bases, with 13 bases spanning the gap. CDR1 is LGHDT, CDR2 YNNKEL, per germline (reference sequence). The CDR3 covers 15 residues. CDR3 protein: CASSQGGPAINEQFF. The CDR3 region has the DNA TGTGCCAGCAGCCAAGGTGGACCAGCGATCAATGAGCAGTTCTTC.

The V call is TRBV3-1, the J call TRBJ2-7; 9 nucleotides agree with TRBD2. The CDR3 sequence is 13 residues long. The J segment lost 7 bases and the V segment lost 6 bases, leaving 7 bases of the junction unmatched. Germline loops: CDR1 LGHDT, CDR2 YNNKEL (reference sequence). DNA for the CDR3: TGTGCCAGCAGAGGTAGCGGGAGAGGTGAGCAGTACTTC. Encoded protein: CASRGSGRGEQYF.

This clonotype turned up a few times. This chain joins TRBV27 and TRBJ2-7, with TRBD1 as a possible D gene (6 bases). The CDR3 runs to 12 residues. CDR1 and CDR2 from the germline V gene are MNHEY and SMNVEV (reference sequence). V lost 6 bases, J lost 6 bases, and 12 bases lay in between. The CDR3 loop reads CASSRTGFEQYF. In DNA, the CDR3 is TGTGCCAGCAGCCGTACAGGGTTCGAGCAGTACTTC.

This clonotype was seen ten or more times. The rearrangement joins TRBV29-1 to TRBJ2-7; the D is unclear. Germline V gene sequence: CDR1 SQVTM, CDR2 ANQGSEA. Trimming took 4 bases from V and 1 from J, leaving 8 bases between them. This CDR3 comprises 12 residues. CDR3 DNA sequence: TGCAGCGTTGGCGGCGGTTCCTACGAGCAGTACTTC. Translation gives CSVGGGSYEQYF.

The chain combines TRBV25-1 with TRBJ1-4; perhaps TRBD1 as D (5 bases). The V gene's germline CDR1 is MGHDK and CDR2 SYGVNS. This CDR3 is 13 amino acids long. Between the trimmed V and J ends, which lost 7 bases and 6 bases, there was a span of 12 bases. The CDR3 spells CASTSGGDEKLFF. CDR3 nucleotide sequence: TGTGCCAGCACCTCAGGAGGGGATGAAAAACTGTTTTTT.

The chain employs TRBV3-1 and TRBJ1-5; D perhaps matches TRBD1 (6 bases). The V end was cut by 5 bases, the J end by 3 bases, with 11 bases between. The length of the CDR3 is 14 residues. The V gene's germline CDR1 is LGHDT and CDR2 YNNKEL (reference sequence). CDR3 nucleotide sequence: TGTGCCAGCAGCACAGGGAATGCCAATCAGCCCCAGCATTTT. Its protein is CASSTGNANQPQHF.

This clonotype was recorded a few times. This chain links TRBV4-3 with TRBJ1-2, with D tentatively TRBD1 (6 bases). Germline assignment: CDR1 LGHNA and CDR2 YSLEER. V lost 4 bases and J lost 2, with 14 bases in between. This CDR3 spans 15 amino acids. CDR3 nucleotide sequence: TGCGCCAGCAGCCCCGGACAGTACCTCAACTATGGCTACACCTTC. Its protein product is CASSPGQYLNYGYTF.

The V call is TRBV6-5, the J call TRBJ2-7; TRBD2 matches 14 bases. The ends lost 4 bases at V and 4 bases at J; junction bases unmatched: 6. The CDR3 has 16 residues. Germline-derived CDR1 and CDR2 are MNHEY and SVGAGI. CDR3 region: CASSSPGLAGAYEQYF. The DNA of the CDR3 is TGTGCCAGCAGTTCACCGGGACTAGCGGGAGCGTACGAGCAGTACTTC.

The chain uses TRBV7-8 and TRBJ2-1, with D unresolved. Trimming left V 5 bases short and J 7 bases short, with 15 bases between. The CDR3 covers 14 residues. Germline CDR1 SGHVS, CDR2 FQNEAQ. CDR3: CASSPQPPSNEQFF. CDR3 bases: TGTGCCAGCAGCCCCCAGCCCCCGAGTAATGAGCAGTTCTTC.